This is a list of T cell receptor beta chains from one sample in a study of T cells after yellow fever vaccination. TCRdb reprocessed the 5' RACE reads with MiXCR, giving one entry per CDR3 protein. This table has more than 450,000 distinct CDR3 sequences, 21% appearing once. Sequencing used PBMCs, obtained about 21 days after the first yellow fever vaccination. The receptors here all came from a man between 18 and 29 years old who received the YFV17D yellow fever vaccine. Each CDR3 is given without its conserved first and last residue.

cdr3_length j_call v_call cdr3_aa
12 TRBJ1-2 TRBV6-5 ASSYKTEFYGYT
13 TRBJ2-5 TRBV2 ASSELSGSSVTQY
13 TRBJ1-1 TRBV4-1 ASSQDGRINTEAF
9 TRBJ2-1 TRBV24-1 ATSAGYEQF
13 TRBJ2-3 TRBV4-3 ASSQDVGGVDTQY
13 TRBJ2-4 TRBV18 ASSPPGQTKNIQY
13 TRBJ1-1 TRBV18 ASSPTTGLNTEAF
12 TRBJ2-3 TRBV7-2 ASSLRGGQDTQY
13 TRBJ2-1 TRBV7-2 ASSPNQAGRNEQF
12 TRBJ1-1 TRBV5-1 ASSSDPGYTEAF
13 TRBJ2-2 TRBV12-3/TRBV12-4 ASSRRTVSTGELF
13 TRBJ2-3 TRBV2 ASSETSGGFVASY
13 TRBJ1-1 TRBV27 ASSLNIDRNTEAF
14 TRBJ2-3 TRBV24-1 ATSDPHRGQTDTQY
13 TRBJ1-2 TRBV12-3/TRBV12-4 ASSYGTGGSTGYT
11 TRBJ1-1 TRBV19 ASSITVNTEAF
11 TRBJ2-5 TRBV7-2 ASGPAGQETQY
12 TRBJ2-7 TRBV27 ASSFRGLGNEQY
12 TRBJ2-7 TRBV7-9 ASSWASGAYEQY
10 TRBJ1-1 TRBV2 ASSEQGVEAF
14 TRBJ2-2 TRBV6-2/TRBV6-3 ASSYSTFTGKGELF
13 TRBJ1-2 TRBV2 ASSTTGKSIYGYT
13 TRBJ2-3 TRBV28 ASSFGGVRGDTQY
12 TRBJ2-2 TRBV24-1 ATSDATSRRELF
11 TRBJ2-3 TRBV9 ASSQRWTDTQY
15 TRBJ2-7 TRBV7-9 ASSLLRVTSGGYEQY
10 TRBJ2-1 TRBV5-6 ASSLVQGEQF
14 TRBJ2-3 TRBV19 ASSIDPGQSTDTQY
11 TRBJ1-1 TRBV6-5 ASSYAVNTEAF
13 TRBJ2-1 TRBV5-1 ASSFSPGGRNEQF
12 TRBJ1-2 TRBV12-3/TRBV12-4 ASSLNDRVEGYT
16 TRBJ2-2 TRBV6-2/TRBV6-3 ASSYLRGPGHNTGELF
12 TRBJ2-2 TRBV12-3/TRBV12-4 ASSFRAGTGELF
12 TRBJ1-6 TRBV9 ASSVGGDTSPLH
12 TRBJ2-5 TRBV29-1 SAGGQGTQETQY
11 TRBJ1-2 TRBV29-1 SAGFRGDYGYT
13 TRBJ2-1 TRBV3-1 ASSQESGVYNEQF
11 TRBJ1-1 TRBV15 ATSAWTGVEAF
14 TRBJ2-3 TRBV12-3/TRBV12-4 ASSTGTSGGADTQY
11 TRBJ2-5 TRBV24-1 ATSDFRRETQY
10 TRBJ2-1 TRBV29-1 SVEHRGYEQF
12 TRBJ2-3 TRBV11-2 ASSLEGSTDTQY
11 TRBJ2-1 TRBV6-2/TRBV6-3 ASTLRTRNEQF
13 TRBJ1-1 TRBV7-2 ASSLPGHPNTEAF
9 TRBJ1-1 TRBV5-1 ASSLAGEAF
13 TRBJ2-2 TRBV7-3 ASSETGLGTGELF
11 TRBJ2-5 TRBV5-1 ASSFNSQETQY
10 TRBJ1-1 TRBV9 ASSVGGTEAF
12 TRBJ2-5 TRBV29-1 SVSMERDQETQY
12 TRBJ1-1 TRBV7-2 ASSAGGGATEAF
11 TRBJ2-5 TRBV5-1 ASGRGSGETQY
13 TRBJ1-6 TRBV20-1 SARGGSSYNSPLH
13 TRBJ1-6 TRBV7-2 ASSLAAIHASPLH
13 TRBJ1-5 TRBV10-3 AISLGPDSNQPQH
13 TRBJ1-1 TRBV5-6 ASSLGGQLNTEAF
14 TRBJ2-1 TRBV10-1 ASSEGLAGDRSEQF
14 TRBJ1-1 TRBV4-3 ASSPGQGLMNTEAF
13 TRBJ2-3 TRBV20-1 SASGLGRGADTQY
12 TRBJ2-7 TRBV20-1 SAAPSGGTHEQY